A single sample gave rise to the 17 T cell receptor beta chains below, sequenced in a study of tumor-infiltrating lymphocytes in primary liver carcinoma. A constant-region primer primed TCR beta cDNA synthesis from about 530 ng of total RNA. Investigators got TCR beta libraries out of three nested multiplex PCR rounds, done with slightly modified ARM-PCR. A C-beta reverse primer and TRBV1-TRBV30 forward primers served in each of the first two PCR rounds, at roughly 10 cycles apiece. TCRdb fed the multiplex PCR reads into MiXCR, producing one record per CDR3 protein. The sample lists 300,000 to 400,000 distinct CDR3 sequences, roughly 61% occurring once. Extraction also yielded germline DNA, while blood RNA was obtained from unsorted whole blood. Source material: peripheral blood. These receptors came from a man aged 35-49 years with primary liver carcinoma and hepatitis B virus infection.

This clonotype was counted once. The J gene is TRBJ2-6, the V gene TRBV12-3 or TRBV12-4; TRBD1 is a possible D gene (5 bases). The CDR3 spans 14 residues. V gave up 5 bases and J gave up 9 bases, with 14 bases separating them. The CDR3 nucleotides are TGTGCCAGCAGTAAGGACATTCGGGTCAACGTCCTGACTTTC. It encodes CASSKDIRVNVLTF.

Note on this clonotype: This could be a read error, since a much larger clone is one nucleotide away. The J gene is TRBJ2-3, the V gene TRBV4-2; TRBD2 matches at 16 bases. The germline gives CDR1 LGHNA, CDR2 YNFKEQ. Unmatched junction bases numbered 15, after V lost 5 bases and J lost 10 bases. CDR3 size: 18 residues. CDR3 DNA: TGTGCCAGCAGCTCCCCGGGACTAGCGGGAGGGTCTTGGGATGCGCAGTATTTT. This codes for CASSSPGLAGGSWDAQYF.

This clonotype has only a few counts. This could be a read error, since a much larger clone is one nucleotide away. The J gene is TRBJ1-6, the V gene TRBV10-1; 9 bases line up with TRBD1. Germline-derived CDR1 and CDR2 are WNHNN and SYGVQD (reference sequence). The CDR3 runs to 15 residues. CDR3 protein: CAGSAGTGNNSPLHF. The CDR3 DNA reads TGCGCCGGCAGTGCCGGGACAGGGAATAATTCACCCCTCCACTTT.

The chain recombines TRBV7-8 with TRBJ2-1; TRBD2 agrees at 8 bases. The CDR3 length is 17 residues. The V gene's germline CDR1 is SGHVS and CDR2 FQNEAQ. The J segment lost 9 bases and the V segment lost 1 base, leaving 14 bases of the junction unmatched. CDR3 nucleotides: TGTGCCAGCAGCTTAGATCAAGGGACTAGTAGGATAGGTGAGCAGTTCTTC. Translating gives CASSLDQGTSRIGEQFF.

This clonotype was detected only a few times. The CDR3 DNA is TGTGCCAGCAGCCTGAACGTGGCTAACTATGGCTACACCTTC. Amino acids: CASSLNVANYGYTF. This rearrangement joins TRBV5-6 to TRBJ1-2; D unresolved. The CDR3 is made up of 14 amino acids. In germline, CDR1 is SGHDT, CDR2 YYEEEE. Trimming shortened V by 4 bases and J by 0 bases, and 10 bases separated the two germline ends. Looking up the rest from reference TRBV5-6 and TRBJ1-2 gives the full variable domain: DAGVTQSPTHLIKTRGQQVTLRCSPKSGHDTVSWYQQALGQGPQFIFQYYEEEERQRGNFPDRFSGHQFPNYSSELNVNALLLGDSALYLCASSLNVANYGYTFGSGTRLTVV.

This clonotype is termed medium-sized. V and J are TRBV29-1 and TRBJ2-1, with no clear D. Germline V gene lookup returns CDR1 SQVTM and CDR2 ANQGSEA. This CDR3 region has 10 residues. The V end lost 6 bases, the J end lost 3 bases, and 3 bases lay between the germline ends. DNA of the CDR3: TGCAGCGTCGGCTACAATGAGCAGTTCTTC. Its translation is CSVGYNEQFF.

This clonotype was found once. Since a much larger clone is just one base distant, this may be a read error. The genes are TRBV10-3 and TRBJ1-4, with D unclear. The CDR3 runs 16 residues. Looked up from germline, CDR1 is ENHRY and CDR2 is SYGVKD. V was clipped by 5 bases and J by 5 bases, with 18 bases between them. CDR3 in amino acids: CAISQEPGGINEKLFF. DNA of the CDR3: TGTGCCATCAGTCAAGAGCCCGGCGGGATCAATGAAAAACTGTTTTTT.

Regarding this clonotype: At one end the junction does not follow the germline gene, possibly because of a read error. The chain joins TRBV29-1 to TRBJ1-1; D possibly corresponds to TRBD1 (5 bases). CDR1 and CDR2 from the germline V gene are SQVTM and ANQGSEA. This CDR3 comprises 15 residues. The CDR3 loop is CSVSAPGLTNTEAFF. The CDR3 nucleotides read TGTAGCGTCAGCGCCCCGGGACTGACGAACACTGAAGCTTTCTTT.

DNA for the CDR3: TGCGCCAGCAGCCAGCTCCCGGGACAGGGAACCGGGGCCAACAACCTGACTTTC. Its translation: CASSQLPGQGTGANNLTF. The rearrangement uses TRBV4-1 and TRBJ2-6; 9 bases match TRBD1. CDR3 length: 18 amino acids. The ends lost 3 bases at V and 15 bases at J; junction bases unmatched: 21. Germline V CDR1 and CDR2: MGHRA, YSYEKL.

The CDR3 nucleotides read TGTGCCAGCAGCTTAAGGTGGCAGGAGGTCCATGAGCAGTTCTTC. Its translation is CASSLRWQEVHEQFF. The chain is built from TRBV7-8 and TRBJ2-1; tentatively, D is TRBD2 (5 bases). This CDR3 is built from 15 residues. Germline loops: CDR1 SGHVS, CDR2 FQNEAQ. The V end was cut by 2 bases, the J end by 8 bases, with 16 bases between. Drawing the rest from reference TRBV7-8 and TRBJ2-1, the complete variable domain is GAGVSQSPRYKVAKRGQDVALRCDPISGHVSLFWYQQALGQGPEFLTYFQNEAQLDKSGLPSDRFFAERPEGSVSTLKIQRTQQEDSAVYLCASSLRWQEVHEQFFGPGTRLTVL.

With respect to this clonotype: One junction end disagrees with the germline gene, perhaps due to a read error. The chain links TRBV11-2 to TRBJ2-7; 11 nucleotides align to TRBD2. The V gene's germline CDR1 is SGHAT and CDR2 FQNNGV. CDR3 length: 21 residues. DNA of the CDR3: TGTGACAGCAGCTTAAATAGGCGATTAGGGGGACTAGCGGATAGCTCCTATGAGCAGTACTTC. Its protein is CDSSLNRRLGGLADSSYEQYF.

Points on this clonotype: Because the CDR3 is missing its conserved closing phenylalanine or tryptophan, this is likely a read error. The CDR3 coding sequence is TGTGCCAGCAACAGACAGGGTTACAATGAGCAGTTCTAC. Translated: CASNRQGYNEQFY. The chain couples TRBV6-5 to TRBJ2-1; 7 nucleotides line up with TRBD1. With V trimmed by 7 bases and J by 4 bases, 4 bases remained unmatched. The CDR3 runs to 13 residues. From germline, CDR1 is MNHEY and CDR2 SVGAGI.

In the case of this clonotype: One end of the junction does not line up with germline, which may come from a read error. V gene TRBV7-8 combines with J gene TRBJ2-7; D is ambiguous. The CDR3 is made up of 17 amino acids. The germline V gene has CDR1 SGHVS and CDR2 FQNEAQ. In DNA, the CDR3 is TGTACCAGCAGCTTAACCGCACCTGAAGGGATACGCTATGAGCAGTACTTC. This translates into CTSSLTAPEGIRYEQYF.

This clonotype was seen once. The CDR3 carries no conserved terminal phenylalanine or tryptophan, so it likely arises from a read error. The DNA is left out, because the CDR3 cannot be placed on it with certainty; the CDR3 is given as TCRdb lists it. The J gene is TRBJ2-7, the V gene TRBV11-2; no DNA check was done on the table's D call, TRBD1. Germline V lookup: CDR1 SGHAT, CDR2 FQNNGV. The CDR3 sequence runs 16 residues, both termini included. This CDR3 reads CASSSGTALFSYEHYS.

This clonotype showed up many times. The chain employs TRBV4-2 and TRBJ2-3; tentatively, D is TRBD1 (5 bases). CDR1 is LGHNA and CDR2 is YNFKEQ in the germline V gene. The length of the CDR3 is 15 residues. V was shortened by 0 bases and J by 2 bases, with 9 bases between the two germline ends. CDR3 in DNA: TGTGCCAGCAGCCAAGATGAACAGGTCACAGATACGCAGTATTTT. This encodes CASSQDEQVTDTQYF.

To note about this clonotype: A much larger clonotype is one base distant, so this may be a read error. The gene calls are TRBV12-3 or TRBV12-4 and TRBJ2-7, with D possibly TRBD2 on 5 matching bases. V lost 3 bases and J 5 bases, leaving 8 bases between the germline ends. This CDR3 has 12 residues. CDR3 DNA: TGTGCCAGCAGTTTCTACGGGAACGAGCAGTACTTC. Translating it yields CASSFYGNEQYF.

This clonotype was seen many times. The chain links TRBV6-2 or TRBV6-3 to TRBJ2-5, with TRBD1 as a possible D gene (5 bases). Germline V gene lookup returns CDR1 MNHEY and CDR2 SVGEGT. CDR3 length equals 13 residues. V was cut by 5 bases and J by 5 bases, with 12 bases left in between. As DNA, the CDR3 is TGTGCCAGCAGTGACCCAAACAGGGAGACCCAGTACTTC. Translation gives CASSDPNRETQYF.